The clone carrying this T cell receptor (beta chain) was seen a handful of times. The CDR3 runs 20 residues. Trimming took 4 bases from V and 0 from J; bases not matched to a gene: 20. Germline V gene lookup returns CDR1 SGDLS and CDR2 YYNGEE. The repertoire was sequenced with immunoSEQ multiplex PCR; TCRdb's copy has only in-frame clones and lacks some. The sample records tens of thousands of clones, 85% to 90% being singletons. This entry belongs to a study of blood T cell repertoires in COVID-19. The sequencing sample was made of peripheral blood. This TCR was recovered from a man older than 75 with active COVID-19. This rearrangement joins TRBV9 to TRBJ2-3; 7 bases are shared with TRBD2. The DNA of the CDR3 is TGTGCCAGCAGCCACAGTTTGGGGGGGGTACCTCATTCTAGCACAGATACGCAGTATTTT. It encodes CASSHSLGGVPHSSTDTQYF.